This T cell receptor beta chain was captured by sequencing in a study of Ad26.COV2.S vaccination and SARS-CoV-2 variants. Looking at the study overall: Participant was drawn from the COV1001 Ad26.COV2.S trial arm.

Germline CDR1 reads MNHEY; CDR2 reads SMNVEV (reference sequence). This CDR3 is 14 amino acids long. V lost 4 bases and J lost 3; bases outside the gene matches: 1. Sequencing was performed with immunoSEQ multiplex PCR; in TCRdb, only in-frame clones are kept and a portion is missing. The sample lists 350,000 to 400,000 clones; about 85% were seen once. Study results and limitations: In vaccinated individuals, spike-specific CD8+ and CD4+ T cell responses reportedly displayed substantial breadth.

Treatment in this sample: 19 received Ad26.COV2.S at low or high dose, single or two shots; 5 received placebo; per-sample allocation not given. Day 63 following the first vaccine or placebo injection was when the samples were taken. An 18-55-year-old adult in Boston served as donor. This clone was counted between two and nine times. Its target is unknown. Sample: peripheral blood, taken in a trial of Ad26.COV2.S vaccine versus placebo. The chain recombines TRBV27 with TRBJ1-5, with 9 bases fitting TRBD1. This receptor was taken from a person between 18 and 65 years old who received the Ad26.COV2.S COVID-19 vaccine or a placebo. CDR3 DNA sequence: TGTGCCAGCAGTTGGGACAGGGACAATCAGCCCCAGCATTTT. It translates to CASSWDRDNQPQHF.